These T cell receptor beta chains were read from a single sample in a study of shared clonotypes between healthy human individuals. Using immunoSEQ multiplex PCR, the repertoire was profiled, and TCRdb retains in-frame clones only, with some absent. The data contain around 1.9 million clones, 90% to 95% of them singletons. The specimen was naive CD8+ T cells from PBMCs. All receptors derive from a man aged 18 to 30 in good health. Some clones in this sample may be carry-over from other donors' samples. Both conserved end residues are part of each CDR3. D genes are given only for firm matches. The size entry is marked missing in some rows and otherwise reads once, few, many or a size class.

NA TRBD2 TRBJ2-1 TRBV27 TGTGCCAGCAGTATACTAGCGGGAGTAACCTACAATGAGCAGTTCTTC CASSILAGVTYNEQFF
NA TRBD2 TRBJ2-5 TRBV9 TGTGCCAGCAGCACTTGGACTAGCGGGGTAGAGACCCAGTACTTC CASSTWTSGVETQYF
NA NA TRBJ2-1 TRBV14 TGTGCCAGCAGCCTGGGGAATGAGCAGTTCTTC CASSLGNEQFF
NA NA TRBJ2-7 TRBV11-2 TGTGCCAGCAGCTTAGATTGGGGGGACAGAACTCTCGGGCAGTACTTC CASSLDWGDRTLGQYF
NA TRBD1 TRBJ2-1 TRBV27 TGTGCCAGCAGTCCATCCCGGACAGGGATCGGTGAGCAGTTCTTC CASSPSRTGIGEQFF
NA NA TRBJ2-5 TRBV9 TGTGCCAGCAGCGTCGGTGGCAGGGCCCAAGAGACCCAGTACTTC CASSVGGRAQETQYF
NA TRBD1 TRBJ2-1 TRBV9 TGTGCCAGCAGCGCGCGCCCCAGGGGGAATGAGCAGTTCTTC CASSARPRGNEQFF
NA NA TRBJ2-6 TRBV13 TGTGCCAGCAGCCCGTCCCTGGGGGCAAGGTCTGGGGCCAACGTCCTGACTTTC CASSPSLGARSGANVLTF
NA NA TRBJ2-7 TRBV28 TGTGCCAGCAGTTTAGGTGAACCCCCCTACGAGCAGTACTTC CASSLGEPPYEQYF
NA NA TRBJ2-3 TRBV7-9 TGTGCCAGCAGCTTCGGTACAGATACGCAGTATTTT CASSFGTDTQYF
once TRBD2 TRBJ2-7 TRBV7-2 TGTGCCAGCAGCTTTAGTTCTAGCGGGGAAAAGCAGTACTTC CASSFSSSGEKQYF
NA NA TRBJ2-1 TRBV29-1 TGCAGCGTTGAGAACGGAACGAATGAGCAGTTCTTC CSVENGTNEQFF
once TRBD1 TRBJ1-5 TRBV7-2 TGTGCCAGCAGCGAACGTCCCGGGACAGGGTGGCATCAGCCCCAGCATTTT CASSERPGTGWHQPQHF
NA TRBD1 TRBJ2-1 TRBV28 TGTGCCAGCAGACTCACAGGGGATCGTGAGCAGTTCTTC CASRLTGDREQFF
NA NA TRBJ1-5 TRBV13 TGTGCCAGCAGCCCGGGCCTGAACCAGCCCCAGCATTTT CASSPGLNQPQHF
NA TRBD2 TRBJ2-1 TRBV7-9 TGTGCCAGCAGCTTAGGGGCGGGAGGGCCTAATGAGCAGTTCTTC CASSLGAGGPNEQFF
NA TRBD2 TRBJ2-7 TRBV29-1 TGCAGCGTTGAAGGGCCGACTAGCGGGAGTATTTACGAGCAGTACTTC CSVEGPTSGSIYEQYF
NA NA TRBJ2-3 TRBV5-1 TGCGCCAGCAGCCCAACCGATCTATACGTTCAAGATACGCAGTATTTT CASSPTDLYVQDTQYF
NA TRBD2 TRBJ2-1 TRBV29-1 TGCAGCGTCCTAGCGGGAGGACCCTACAATGAGCAGTTCTTC CSVLAGGPYNEQFF
NA NA TRBJ2-5 TRBV7-3 TGTGCCAGCAGCTTAGGGGCCGGCAGGCAAGAGACCCAGTACTTC CASSLGAGRQETQYF
NA TRBD1 TRBJ2-3 TRBV9 TGTGCCAGCAGCGGTGACAGGGTTGGCGAAGATACGCAGTATTTT CASSGDRVGEDTQYF
NA NA TRBJ2-1 TRBV7-3 TGTGCCAGCAGCTCAGAATCGGAGTCAGTGGAGTTCTTC CASSSESESVEFF
NA NA TRBJ2-7 TRBV28 TGTGCCAGCAGTCCAGCCCCCGGCGAGCAGTACTTC CASSPAPGEQYF
NA NA TRBJ2-7 TRBV19 TGTGCCAGTACCCCCTCCGGCAACCTCTACGAGCAGTACTTC CASTPSGNLYEQYF
NA NA TRBJ2-1 TRBV6-5 TGTGCCAGCAGACGGGGGCACAATGAGCAGTTCTTC CASRRGHNEQFF
NA NA TRBJ2-7 TRBV2 TGTGCCAGCAGTGCCTGGGACATCGGAACCTACGAGCAGTACTTC CASSAWDIGTYEQYF
NA NA TRBJ2-5 TRBV7-8 TGTGCCAGCAGCTTACGTGATTTACAGGGGCGGGGGTACCAAGAGACCCAGTACTTC CASSLRDLQGRGYQETQYF
NA NA TRBJ2-1 TRBV13 TGTGCCAGCAGCTTTCAGGGAGAGGGCGTCTCCTACAATGAGCAGTTCTTC CASSFQGEGVSYNEQFF
NA NA TRBJ2-2 TRBV27 TGTGCCAGCAGTTTACTCTCAACCGGGGAGCTGTTTTTT CASSLLSTGELFF
once TRBD1 TRBJ1-2 TRBV19 TGCGCCAGTAGTTCGGGAGCGAAATGGACAGGGGAAGCCTATGGCTACACCTTC CASSSGAKWTGEAYGYTF
NA NA TRBJ1-1 TRBV9 TGTGCCAGCAGCCCAACAGGGTTGAACACTGAAGCTTTCTTT CASSPTGLNTEAFF
once NA TRBJ2-3 TRBV11-2 TGTGCCAGCAGCTTATTCAGGACTTATAGCACAGATACGCAGTATTTT CASSLFRTYSTDTQYF
NA NA TRBJ2-1 TRBV6-5 TGTGCCAGCAGTTACACCAGACTAGGGGGCGAGCAGTTCTTC CASSYTRLGGEQFF
NA TRBD2 TRBJ2-2 TRBV5-1 TGCGCCGAAGCTAGCGGGAGGGCCCAATCCGGGGAGCTGTTTTTT CAEASGRAQSGELFF
NA NA TRBJ1-2 TRBV7-9 TGTGCCAGCAGCTTAGCCGACAACAGTGGAGGCTACACCTTC CASSLADNSGGYTF
NA TRBD1 TRBJ1-2 TRBV7-9 TGTGCCAGCAGCTTAGTGGGACAGGCTGCTAACTATGGCTACACCTTC CASSLVGQAANYGYTF
NA TRBD1 TRBJ1-1 TRBV6-1 TGTGCCAGCAGTGCCCGTCTGAGGGACAGGAAAAACGTGAACACTGAAGCTTTCTTT CASSARLRDRKNVNTEAFF
few TRBD2 TRBJ2-7 TRBV28 TGTGCCAGCAGTTTAGGACTAGCGGGAGCCTACGAGCAGTACTTC CASSLGLAGAYEQYF
NA NA TRBJ1-1 TRBV15 TGTGCCACCAGCAGAGACCTAAGTGGGAGGGGGATGAACACTGAAGCTTTCTTT CATSRDLSGRGMNTEAFF
NA TRBD1 TRBJ2-1 TRBV6-5 TGTGCCAGCAGCCAGACCGGGACAGGTTACAATGAGCAGTTCTTC CASSQTGTGYNEQFF
NA TRBD2 TRBJ2-5 TRBV29-1 TGCAGCGTCCCCCGGGGGGTGGAAGAGACCCAGTACTTC CSVPRGVEETQYF
NA NA TRBJ1-2 TRBV6-5 TGTGCCAGCAGTTTTGGACTATCTGGCTACACCTTC CASSFGLSGYTF
NA NA TRBJ2-7 TRBV9 TGTGCCAGCAGCGTAGTAGGCGGGGGCATGGGGGAGCAGTACTTC CASSVVGGGMGEQYF
NA NA TRBJ2-7 TRBV9 TGTGCCAGCAGCGATGGCTCGTCTAAAACCCTTAACTCCTACGAGCAGTACTTC CASSDGSSKTLNSYEQYF
NA NA TRBJ2-1 TRBV7-9 TGTGCCAGCAGTTCCGGGACCGGAATTTGGGACAATGAGCAGTTCTTC CASSSGTGIWDNEQFF
NA NA TRBJ1-2 TRBV4-1 TGCGCCAGCAGCCAAGATATCAGGGAGCATGGCTACACCTTC CASSQDIREHGYTF
NA TRBD2 TRBJ2-1 TRBV2 TGTGCCAGCAGTGAAGTAGGGACTAGCGATGATGAGCAGTTCTTC CASSEVGTSDDEQFF
NA NA TRBJ2-1 TRBV7-9 TGTGCCAGCAGCCACACGCTTTACAATGAGCAGTTCTTC CASSHTLYNEQFF
NA NA TRBJ1-2 TRBV29-1 TGCAGCGTTGAAGCCATGGAGGGCCCTCTCTCTTTTGGCTACACCTTC CSVEAMEGPLSFGYTF
NA NA TRBJ2-7 TRBV4-1 TGCGCCAGCAGCCAAGAACCACAATTTTGGGGCGAGCAGTACTTC CASSQEPQFWGEQYF
once NA TRBJ2-3 TRBV9 TGTGCCAGCAGCGTGATCCCCCAGGGTAGCACAGATACGCAGTATTTT CASSVIPQGSTDTQYF
NA NA TRBJ1-5 TRBV28 TGTGCCAGCAGTTTCGGTCGGGTACAGCCCCAGCATTTT CASSFGRVQPQHF
NA NA TRBJ2-3 TRBV27 TGTGCCAGCAGTTTATCTTTGACGTTCTCTAGCACAGATACGCAGTATTTT CASSLSLTFSSTDTQYF